This passage covers 8 T cell receptor beta chains from one sample sequenced in a study of T cells in Graves' hyperthyroidism and ophthalmopathy. It was RNA transcripts that yielded the amplified TCR beta CDR3 regions. The HTBI primer set drove a first-round RT-PCR of the TCR CDR3. TCRdb passed the multiplex PCR reads through MiXCR, listing each CDR3 protein once. The table shows roughly 200,000 distinct CDR3 sequences, with about 15% occurring only once. Sequenced: blood. All receptors derive from a woman between 45 and 60 years old with Graves' hyperthyroidism.

The V call is TRBV5-1, the J call TRBJ1-4; weak D call: TRBD1 (6 bases). V lost 4 bases and J 6 bases, leaving 13 bases between the germline ends. CDR3 length: 14 residues. CDR1 is SGHRS, CDR2 YFSETQ, per germline. The CDR3 DNA reads as TGCGCCAGCAGCACAACAGGGATGGATGAAAAACTGTTTTTT. It encodes CASSTTGMDEKLFF.

As for this clonotype: Just one base apart from a much larger clone, this may be a read error. V is TRBV7-9 and J is TRBJ2-1; D ambiguous. The CDR3 covers 13 residues. The germline gives CDR1 SEHNR, CDR2 FQNEAQ (reference sequence). Written as DNA, the CDR3 is TGTACCAGCAGCTCCTTGGGGTTCAATGAGCAGTTCTTC. Encoded protein: CTSSSLGFNEQFF.

This clonotype has a count of ten or more. The chain recombines TRBV5-1 with TRBJ1-1, with D possibly TRBD1 on 5 matching bases. Trimming cost V 5 bases and J 5 bases, with 13 bases left between them. The CDR3 length is 13 residues. Looked up from germline, CDR1 is SGHRS and CDR2 is YFSETQ. In DNA, the CDR3 is TGCGCCAGCAGATCCGACAGAAAGACTGAAGCTTTCTTT. Translation gives CASRSDRKTEAFF.

CDR3 protein: CASSLGDPGNGYTF. The CDR3 DNA sequence: TGTGCCAGCAGCTTAGGGGATCCAGGGAATGGCTACACCTTC. The rearrangement links TRBV7-9 to TRBJ1-2, with D possibly being TRBD1 (5 bases). The germline gives CDR1 SEHNR, CDR2 FQNEAQ (reference sequence). Trimming shortened V by 1 base and J by 6 bases, and 12 bases separated the two germline ends. CDR3 length: 14 residues.

This clonotype came up a few times. The genes are TRBV6-1 and TRBJ2-2, with TRBD2 matching 12 bases. CDR1 and CDR2 from the germline V gene are MNHNS and SASEGT. The CDR3 length is 16 residues. J was trimmed by 3 bases and V by 6 bases; bases with no gene match: 5. For the CDR3, the DNA is TGTGCCAGCAGCCCACTAGCGGGAGGACACACCGGGGAGCTGTTTTTT. Protein sequence: CASSPLAGGHTGELFF.

This clonotype has more than one count but fewer than ten. The CDR3 does not end in the conserved phenylalanine or tryptophan, so this is likely a read error. This chain connects TRBV15 to TRBJ2-3, with D perhaps matching TRBD1 or TRBD2 (5 bases each). The CDR3 totals 17 residues. CDR1 is LNHNV and CDR2 is YYDKDF in the germline V gene (reference sequence). V lost 1 base and J lost 0, with 14 bases in between. As DNA, the CDR3 is TGTGCCACCAGCAGAGCGGGTGGGACGCTCAGCACAGATACGCAGTATTCT. This encodes CATSRAGGTLSTDTQYS.

Only a few counts were recorded for this clonotype. One end of the junction is discordant with germline, which a read error may explain. The gene calls are TRBV12-3 or TRBV12-4 and TRBJ2-2, with TRBD2 matching over 11 bases. The CDR3 runs to 18 residues. CDR3 amino acids: CASSYPFSGRANTGEPFF. CDR3 bases: TGTGCCAGCAGTTACCCCTTTAGCGGGAGGGCGAACACCGGGGAGCCGTTTTTT.

This clonotype has only one observation. The V and J genes are TRBV30 and TRBJ1-2; 9 bases match TRBD1. Germline V gene data show CDR1 as GTSNPN and CDR2 as SVGIG (reference sequence). The CDR3 loop spans 11 amino acids. Trimming cost V 7 bases and J 5 bases; bases outside gene matches: 2. DNA of the CDR3: TGTGCCTTAGGGACAGGGTATGGCTACACCTTC. This gives the protein CALGTGYGYTF.